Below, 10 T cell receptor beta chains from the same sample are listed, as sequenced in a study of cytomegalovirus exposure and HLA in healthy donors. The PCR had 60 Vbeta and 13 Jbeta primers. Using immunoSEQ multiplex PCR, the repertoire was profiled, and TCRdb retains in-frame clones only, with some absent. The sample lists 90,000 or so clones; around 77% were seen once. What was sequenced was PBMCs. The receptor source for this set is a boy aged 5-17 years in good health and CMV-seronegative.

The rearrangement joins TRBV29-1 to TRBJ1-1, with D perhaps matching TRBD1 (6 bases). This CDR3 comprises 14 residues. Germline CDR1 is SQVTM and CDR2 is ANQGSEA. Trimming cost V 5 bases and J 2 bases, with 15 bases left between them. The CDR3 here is CSVLRGRGNTEAFF. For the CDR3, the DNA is TGCAGCGTTCTCAGAGGCAGGGGAAACACTGAAGCTTTCTTT.

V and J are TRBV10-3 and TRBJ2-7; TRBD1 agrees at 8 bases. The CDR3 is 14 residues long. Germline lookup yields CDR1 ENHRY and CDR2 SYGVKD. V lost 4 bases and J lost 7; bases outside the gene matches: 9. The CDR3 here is CAISVDRERWEQYF. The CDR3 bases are TGTGCCATCAGTGTGGACAGGGAGAGGTGGGAGCAGTACTTC.

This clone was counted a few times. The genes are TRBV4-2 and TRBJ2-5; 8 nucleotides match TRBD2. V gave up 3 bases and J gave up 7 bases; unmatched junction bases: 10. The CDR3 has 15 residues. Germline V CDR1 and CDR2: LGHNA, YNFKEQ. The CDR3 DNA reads TGTGCCAGCAGCCAGAGCGGGAGCGGATTGGGGACCCAGTACTTC. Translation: CASSQSGSGLGTQYF.

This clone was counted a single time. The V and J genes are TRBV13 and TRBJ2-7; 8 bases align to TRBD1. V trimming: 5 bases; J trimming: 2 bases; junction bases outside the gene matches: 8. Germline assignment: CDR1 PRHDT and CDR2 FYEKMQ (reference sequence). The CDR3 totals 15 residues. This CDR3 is CASSPRTGRTYEQYF. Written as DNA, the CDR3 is TGTGCCAGCAGCCCCCGGACAGGGCGGACCTACGAGCAGTACTTC. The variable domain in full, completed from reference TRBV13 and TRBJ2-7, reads AAGVIQSPRHLIKEKRETATLKCYPIPRHDTVYWYQQGPGQDPQFLISFYEKMQSDKGSIPDRFSAQQFSDYHSELNMSSLELGDSALYFCASSPRTGRTYEQYFGPGTRLTVT.

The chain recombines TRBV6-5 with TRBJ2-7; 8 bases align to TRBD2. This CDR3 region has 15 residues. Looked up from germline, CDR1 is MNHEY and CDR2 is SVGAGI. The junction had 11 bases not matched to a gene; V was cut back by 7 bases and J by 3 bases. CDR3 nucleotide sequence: TGTGCCAGCAACCCCGTTAGGCTAGCGGGCTACGAGCAGTACTTC. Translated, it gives CASNPVRLAGYEQYF.

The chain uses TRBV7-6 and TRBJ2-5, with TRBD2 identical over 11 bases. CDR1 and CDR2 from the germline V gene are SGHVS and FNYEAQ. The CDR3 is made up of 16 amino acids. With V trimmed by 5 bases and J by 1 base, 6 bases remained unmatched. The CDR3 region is CASSPRTSGSQETQYF. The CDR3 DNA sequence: TGTGCCAGCAGCCCCCGGACTAGCGGGTCCCAAGAGACCCAGTACTTC. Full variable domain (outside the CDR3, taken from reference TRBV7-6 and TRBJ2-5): GAGVSQSPRYKVTKRGQDVALRCDPISGHVSLYWYRQALGQGPEFLTYFNYEAQQDKSGLPNDRFSAERPEGSISTLTIQRTEQRDSAMYRCASSPRTSGSQETQYFGPGTRLLVL.

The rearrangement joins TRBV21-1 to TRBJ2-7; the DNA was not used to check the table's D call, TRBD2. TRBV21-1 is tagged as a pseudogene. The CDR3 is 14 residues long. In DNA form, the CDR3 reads TGTGCCAGCCAGTCTCCGGGGGGCTCCTACGAGCAGTACTTC. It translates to CASQSPGGSYEQYF.

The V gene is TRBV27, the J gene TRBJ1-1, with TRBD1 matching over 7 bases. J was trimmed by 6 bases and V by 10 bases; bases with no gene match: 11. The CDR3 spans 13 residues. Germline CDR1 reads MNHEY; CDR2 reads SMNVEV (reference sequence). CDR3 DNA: TGTGCCACCAGACAGGGCTTGGGGGCTGAAGCTTTCTTT. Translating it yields CATRQGLGAEAFF.

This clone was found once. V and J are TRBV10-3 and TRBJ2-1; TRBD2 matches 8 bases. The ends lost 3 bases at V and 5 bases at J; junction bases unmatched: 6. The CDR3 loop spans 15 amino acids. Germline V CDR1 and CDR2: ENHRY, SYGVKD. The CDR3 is CAISETAGANNEQFF. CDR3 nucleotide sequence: TGTGCCATCAGTGAAACAGCGGGAGCTAACAATGAGCAGTTCTTC.

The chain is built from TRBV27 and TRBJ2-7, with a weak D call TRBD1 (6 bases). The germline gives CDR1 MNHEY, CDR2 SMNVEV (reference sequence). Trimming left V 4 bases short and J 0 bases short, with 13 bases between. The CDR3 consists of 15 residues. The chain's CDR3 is CASSYDRTSSYEQYF. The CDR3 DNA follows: TGTGCCAGCAGTTATGACAGGACGAGCTCCTACGAGCAGTACTTC.